A selection of T cell receptor beta chains follows, all from one sample in a study of sequential checkpoint blockade in melanoma. Profiled with immunoSEQ multiplex PCR; TCRdb holds only in-frame clones, not every one. The sample includes around 2,000 clones, roughly 24% seen only once; the top ten take about a fifth. The sample in question was tumor tissue (inferred from file names), obtained from a patient given nivolumab and ipilimumab in sequence. These receptors were collected from a human donor with melanoma. CDR3s leave out the opening cysteine and the closing phenylalanine or tryptophan. Fields, in order: V gene, CDR3 protein.

TRBV18	ASSPTGGQGPNYGYT
TRBV1	ASSQVEGTGEQY
TRBV29-1	SVEDRTGYSYGYT
TRBV6-7	ASSLGALQY
TRBV5-1	ASSSSLAGAYTDTQY
TRBV14	ASSHPGDGTGELF
TRBV30	AWTRTEYEQY
TRBV15	ATSRDYGETSGTYYEQY
TRBV23-1	ASSQSVSNRSNQPQH
TRBV19	ASSIDRSANEKLF
TRBV10-3	AISESANQPQH
TRBV6-8	ASSWTGSPTYEQY
TRBV4-1	ASSQARDEQF
TRBV19	ASVRTGGQGTYSNQPQH
TRBV2	ASSNPTGQGGGNQPQH
TRBV5-1	ASSLVLAANTGELF
TRBV23-1	ASSQDWSTEAF
TRBV7-6	ASSSRPNNSPLH
TRBV28	ASSLQVFYEQY
TRBV6-8	ASSVTGGANEKLF
TRBV6-8	AIRRGTGSNQPQH
TRBV4-1	ASSQVENTEAF
TRBV10-2	ASSEFPPGTGRSHTQY
TRBV19	ASSRQTLAKNIQY
TRBV11-3	ASSLDRDRIYEQY
TRBV14	ASSLVQGNSPLH
TRBV11-3	ASSSTPGVGNSPLH
TRBV18	ASSQGTAYNSPLH
TRBV30	AWSVGQPQH
TRBV19	ASSTDDGPYNEQF
TRBV5-1	ASSQGLSYNSPLH
TRBV9	ASSVRNTEAF
TRBV28	ASSSPSGRVRDTQY
TRBV5-1	ASSLADFAGAPGGYT
TRBV29-1	SVGQPNTGELF
TRBV6-8	ASKKPGQGGTGELF
TRBV28	ASNPRGQGREQPQH
TRBV7-5	ASRYPASGGPRVDEQF
TRBV29-1	SVEVGIFQNEQF
TRBV6-8	ASSYLGEPSNQPQH